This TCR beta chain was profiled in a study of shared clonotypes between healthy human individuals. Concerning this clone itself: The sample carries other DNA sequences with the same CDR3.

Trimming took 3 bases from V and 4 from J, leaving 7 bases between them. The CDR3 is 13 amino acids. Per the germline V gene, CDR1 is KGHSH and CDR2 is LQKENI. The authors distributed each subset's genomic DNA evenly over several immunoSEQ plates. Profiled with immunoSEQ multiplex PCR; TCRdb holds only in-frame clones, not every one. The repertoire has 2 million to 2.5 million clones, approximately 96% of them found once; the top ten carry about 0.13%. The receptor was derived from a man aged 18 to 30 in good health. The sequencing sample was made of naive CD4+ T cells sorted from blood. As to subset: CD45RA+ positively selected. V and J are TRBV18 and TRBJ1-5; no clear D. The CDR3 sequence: CASSPGGNQPQHF. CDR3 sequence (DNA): TGTGCCAGCTCACCTGGAGGAAATCAGCCCCAGCATTTT.